This is a list of T cell receptor beta chains from one sample in a study of monozygotic twins with inflammatory bowel disease. TCRdb re-called the 5' RACE reads; every CDR3 protein appears as one record, without DNA. There are more than 100,000 distinct CDR3 sequences in the sample, with 1.9% held by the top ten. Sequenced: blood. These receptors came from a human donor with ulcerative colitis or Crohn's disease, or a healthy co-twin of an affected twin (not recorded which). Both conserved end residues are part of each CDR3.

CDR3 protein	J gene	V gene
CASSSWTGNTEAFF	TRBJ1-1	TRBV5-1
CAGSQGLARGDTQYF	TRBJ2-3	TRBV7-8
CSARDPRQETQYF	TRBJ2-5	TRBV20-1
CASSHFTFRGEAGNTIYF	TRBJ1-3	TRBV3-1
CASNRGAGVYGYTF	TRBJ1-2	TRBV12-3/TRBV12-4
CSPALAGRAETQYF	TRBJ2-5	TRBV20-1
CASSFRTGYILLSAKNIQYF	TRBJ2-4	TRBV12-3/TRBV12-4
CASTPNRGRAGLGELFF	TRBJ2-2	TRBV12-3/TRBV12-4
CASSLGSPSPLHF	TRBJ1-6	TRBV7-3
CASSPPGPTNTEAFF	TRBJ1-1	TRBV5-1
CASSTTGSYGYTF	TRBJ1-2	TRBV7-9
CASSLWVTTDTQYF	TRBJ2-3	TRBV11-2
CASSATGGTGELFF	TRBJ2-2	TRBV7-7
CASSLDGTNSPLHF	TRBJ1-6	TRBV7-3
CASTENRGLGSPLHF	TRBJ1-6	TRBV7-2
CASSYRMNQPQHF	TRBJ1-5	TRBV6-5
CAWMSLVGNEQFF	TRBJ2-1	TRBV30
CASMGSGSSYNEQFF	TRBJ2-1	TRBV28
CASSDPMKPGSEETQYF	TRBJ2-5	TRBV10-1
CASSLAGDTYGYTF	TRBJ1-2	TRBV7-8
CASSRGYDTTMYGYTF	TRBJ1-2	TRBV7-2
CASRLDQLELFF	TRBJ2-2	TRBV7-9
CASTDESYTGQNTEAFF	TRBJ1-1	TRBV7-6
CASSHNSYEQYF	TRBJ2-7	TRBV27
CSARREYQETQYF	TRBJ2-5	TRBV20-1
CSVERGGAGETQYF	TRBJ2-5	TRBV29-1
CASSVAQLPDTQYF	TRBJ2-3	TRBV9
CASSLGQGTAFEQYF	TRBJ2-7	TRBV16
CSAQTRIYHYEQYF	TRBJ2-7	TRBV20-1
CASSQVMAGYNEQFF	TRBJ2-1	TRBV3-1